The 17 T cell receptor beta chains reported below all come from one sample, sequenced in a study of Ad26.COV2.S vaccination and SARS-CoV-2 variants. Assay used: immunoSEQ multiplex PCR; TCRdb lists only in-frame clones, some missing. This sample yields some 340,000 clones, of which about 82% are seen a single time; 2% to 2.5% belongs to the top ten. Treatment indicated: 15 to 20 received Ad26.COV2.S at low or high dose, single or two shots; about 5 received placebo; per-sample allocation not given. Sampling occurred on day 63 after the first vaccine or placebo injection. The starting material was peripheral blood, obtained in a trial of Ad26.COV2.S vaccine versus placebo. Receptors were obtained from a person between 18 and 65 years old who received the Ad26.COV2.S COVID-19 vaccine or a placebo.

Only a few counts were recorded for this clone. This sequence joins TRBV7-9 and TRBJ1-2, with D possibly being TRBD1 (6 bases). Between the trimmed V and J ends, which lost 8 bases and 7 bases, there was a span of 20 bases. CDR3 length equals 14 residues. In germline, CDR1 is SEHNR, CDR2 FQNEAQ (reference sequence). CDR3 residues: CASGDIGGASGYTF. The CDR3 nucleotides read TGTGCCAGCGGAGATATTGGGGGGGCGTCTGGCTACACCTTC.

This chain links TRBV5-4 with TRBJ1-2; D is perhaps TRBD1 (6 bases). V dropped 9 bases and J dropped 3 bases, with 27 bases sitting between them. The germline V gene encodes CDR1 SGHNT and CDR2 YYREEE (reference sequence). The CDR3 covers 17 residues. CDR3 nucleotides: TGTGCCAACCACGATTCGGGACAAACGGGGGCCTACTATGGCTACACCTTC. Its protein is CANHDSGQTGAYYGYTF.

The chain recombines TRBV28 with TRBJ2-3, with TRBD2 identical over 8 bases. The CDR3 is 15 amino acids. V gave up 4 bases and J gave up 2 bases; unmatched junction bases: 5. Germline V gene lookup returns CDR1 MDHEN and CDR2 SYDVKM. The CDR3 DNA is TGTGCCAGCAGTTCGGGGGGGGCGACCACAGATACGCAGTATTTT. Its protein product is CASSSGGATTDTQYF.

The CDR3 bases are TGCGCCAGCAGTCCCCTAGGGGTGGCTGAAGCTTTCTTT. Protein: CASSPLGVAEAFF. The chain uses TRBV5-1 and TRBJ1-1, with D possibly being TRBD1 (5 bases). V was clipped by 5 bases and J by 6 bases, with 14 bases between them. The CDR3 is made up of 13 amino acids. The germline V gene has CDR1 SGHRS and CDR2 YFSETQ.

This clone was counted between two and nine times. This chain connects TRBV19 to TRBJ2-7; TRBD1 matches at 9 bases. V was pared by 0 bases and J by 2 bases, with 2 bases of the junction left unmatched. The CDR3 spans 15 residues. Germline V gives CDR1 LNHDA, CDR2 SQIVND (reference sequence). CDR3 protein: CASSIDGTGPYEQYF. Written as DNA, the CDR3 is TGTGCCAGTAGTATAGATGGGACAGGGCCCTACGAGCAGTACTTC.

Only a few counts were recorded for this clone. The chain combines TRBV25-1 with TRBJ2-1; no definite D call. V was pared by 6 bases and J by 0 bases, with 18 bases between. Germline CDR1 reads MGHDK; CDR2 reads SYGVNS. There are 17 residues in the CDR3. CDR3 nucleotide sequence: TGTGCCAGCAGCACTGGGGATCACACTCGCTCCTACAATGAGCAGTTCTTC. This codes for CASSTGDHTRSYNEQFF.

This rearrangement joins TRBV6-6 to TRBJ1-6, with 7 bases matching TRBD1. The CDR3 sequence is 14 residues long. Germline loops: CDR1 MNHNY, CDR2 SVGAGI (reference sequence). V lost 5 bases and J lost 7; bases outside the gene matches: 5. The CDR3 region is CASSKTGSNSPLHF. The CDR3 DNA reads as TGTGCCAGCAGTAAGACAGGGTCGAATTCACCCCTCCACTTT.

The gene calls are TRBV28 and TRBJ1-2, with D perhaps TRBD1 (6 bases). The V and J ends lost 8 bases and 8 bases respectively, with 18 bases between them. Germline V CDR1 and CDR2: MDHEN, SYDVKM. The CDR3 consists of 13 residues. CDR3 in DNA: TGTGCCAGCGCGGAGCCGGGACAAAAAGGCTACACCTTC. This gives the protein CASAEPGQKGYTF.

The V and J genes are TRBV18 and TRBJ2-7; 9 nucleotides line up with TRBD2. V gave up 5 bases and J gave up 0 bases; unmatched junction bases: 5. This CDR3 spans 15 amino acids. Germline CDR1 reads KGHSH; CDR2 reads LQKENI. Written as DNA, the CDR3 is TGTGCCAGCTCATCAGCGGGGGGTACCTCCTACGAGCAGTACTTC. Encoded protein: CASSSAGGTSYEQYF.

The chain is built from TRBV2 and TRBJ1-5; 7 bases map to TRBD1. This CDR3 is 15 amino acids long. Germline CDR1 SNHLY, CDR2 FYNNEI. The junction had 5 bases not matched to a gene; V was cut back by 6 bases and J by 0 bases. Here the CDR3 reads CASRPGQNSNQPQHF. In nucleotides, the CDR3 is TGTGCCAGCAGACCGGGACAGAATAGCAATCAGCCCCAGCATTTT.

The chain has TRBV10-3 and TRBJ2-3; TRBD1 matches 9 bases. Per the germline V gene, CDR1 is ENHRY and CDR2 is SYGVKD. V was clipped by 0 bases and J by 4 bases; unmatched bases: 8. This CDR3 is built from 17 residues. The CDR3 loop reads CAISESSGGQGSDTQYF. The CDR3 coding sequence is TGTGCCATCAGTGAGTCATCTGGGGGACAGGGTTCAGATACGCAGTATTTT.

This sequence joins TRBV29-1 and TRBJ2-3; 12 nucleotides align to TRBD2. Germline V gene lookup returns CDR1 SQVTM and CDR2 ANQGSEA. The CDR3 sequence is 15 residues long. Germline trimming cut 7 bases from V and 0 bases from J; bases unmatched to any gene: 5. CDR3 sequence: CSAPSGGVSTDTQYF. In nucleotides, the CDR3 is TGCAGCGCCCCTAGCGGGGGGGTTAGCACAGATACGCAGTATTTT.

V is TRBV19 and J is TRBJ2-3, with TRBD1 as a possible D gene (6 bases). CDR3 length: 13 amino acids. Looked up from germline, CDR1 is LNHDA and CDR2 is SQIVND (reference sequence). CDR3 sequence reads: CATTTGSGDTQYF. The DNA of the CDR3 is TGTGCAACTACCACAGGGTCGGGAGATACGCAGTATTTT. Full variable domain (rest looked up from reference TRBV19 and TRBJ2-3): DGGITQSPKYLFRKEGQNVTLSCEQNLNHDAMYWYRQDPGQGLRLIYYSQIVNDFQKGDIAEGYSVSREKKESFPLTVTSAQKNPTAFYLCATTTGSGDTQYFGPGTRLTVL.

The rearrangement joins TRBV9 to TRBJ1-5; D gene uncertain. In germline, CDR1 is SGDLS, CDR2 YYNGEE. V gave up 0 bases and J gave up 9 bases, with 13 bases separating them. This CDR3 has 14 amino acids. This chain's CDR3 is CASSVGTFEAPQHF. The CDR3 nucleotides read TGTGCCAGCAGCGTAGGGACCTTCGAGGCGCCCCAGCATTTT.

The chain's CDR3 is CASRQAGGPRDTQYF. CDR3 DNA sequence: TGTGCCAGCAGGCAAGCGGGGGGCCCTCGGGATACGCAGTATTTT. The rearrangement links TRBV6-5 to TRBJ2-3, with TRBD2 matching over 9 bases. The CDR3 runs 15 residues. Germline assignment: CDR1 MNHEY and CDR2 SVGAGI. Germline trimming cut 6 bases from V and 6 bases from J; bases unmatched to any gene: 10.

V and J are TRBV24-1 and TRBJ2-5; 7 bases map to TRBD1. Unmatched junction bases numbered 1, after V lost 0 bases and J lost 1 base. Per germline, CDR1 KGHDR and CDR2 SFDVKD. The CDR3 covers 15 residues. CDR3 region: CATSDLGDSQETQYF. DNA of the CDR3: TGTGCCACCAGTGATTTGGGGGACAGCCAAGAGACCCAGTACTTC.

This chain connects TRBV30 to TRBJ1-2, with TRBD1 identical over 7 bases. This CDR3 comprises 13 residues. Germline-derived CDR1 and CDR2 are GTSNPN and SVGIG (reference sequence). The ends lost 2 bases at V and 7 bases at J; junction bases unmatched: 7. CDR3 sequence (DNA): TGTGCCTGGAGTAGGAACAGGGGACCTGGCTACACCTTC. Residues: CAWSRNRGPGYTF.